This T cell receptor (beta chain) was sequenced in a study of T cells in Graves' hyperthyroidism and ophthalmopathy. Study results and limitations: Model output signaled ophthalmopathy a median 6.5 months ahead of onset.

Germline CDR1 reads GTSNPN; CDR2 reads SVGIG (reference sequence). This CDR3 contains 11 residues. V was clipped by 4 bases and J by 4 bases, with 5 bases between them. Using RNA transcripts as the source, TCR beta CDR3 regions were amplified. First-round RT-PCR of the TCR CDR3 relied on the HTBI primer set. In TCRdb, the multiplex PCR reads were re-called with MiXCR into one record per CDR3 protein. The table records 400,000 to 600,000 distinct CDR3 sequences, about 20% of them present only once. This clonotype has more than one count but fewer than ten. The antigen remains undetermined. The chain combines TRBV30 with TRBJ1-5, with no clear D. Sequenced: blood. The sequence was obtained from a man aged 18-30 years with Graves' hyperthyroidism. The CDR3 is CAWIGNQPQHF. The CDR3 DNA reads as TGTGCCTGGATAGGGAATCAGCCCCAGCATTTT.